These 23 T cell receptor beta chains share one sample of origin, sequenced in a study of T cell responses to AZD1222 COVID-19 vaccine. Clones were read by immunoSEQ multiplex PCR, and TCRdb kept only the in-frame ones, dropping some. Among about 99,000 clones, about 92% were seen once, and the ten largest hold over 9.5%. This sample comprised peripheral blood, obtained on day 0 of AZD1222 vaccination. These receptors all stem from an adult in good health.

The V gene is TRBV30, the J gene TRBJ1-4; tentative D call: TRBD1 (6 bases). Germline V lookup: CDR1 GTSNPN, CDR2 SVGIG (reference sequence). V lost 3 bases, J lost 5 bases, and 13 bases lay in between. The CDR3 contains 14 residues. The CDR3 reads CAWRLTGRNEKLFF. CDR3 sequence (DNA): TGTGCCTGGAGGCTGACAGGTCGGAATGAAAAACTGTTTTTT. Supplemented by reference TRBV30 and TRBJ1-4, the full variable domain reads SQTIHQWPATLVQPVGSPLSLECTVEGTSNPNLYWYRQAAGRGLQLLFYSVGIGQISSEVPQNLSASRPQDRQFILSSKKLLLSDSGFYLCAWRLTGRNEKLFFGSGTQLSVL.

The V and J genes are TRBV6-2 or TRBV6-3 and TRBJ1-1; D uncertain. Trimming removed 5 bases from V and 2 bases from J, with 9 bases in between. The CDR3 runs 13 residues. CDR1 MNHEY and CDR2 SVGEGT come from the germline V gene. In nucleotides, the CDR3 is TGTGCCAGCAGTCTCAAGAGTAACACTGAAGCTTTCTTT. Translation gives CASSLKSNTEAFF.

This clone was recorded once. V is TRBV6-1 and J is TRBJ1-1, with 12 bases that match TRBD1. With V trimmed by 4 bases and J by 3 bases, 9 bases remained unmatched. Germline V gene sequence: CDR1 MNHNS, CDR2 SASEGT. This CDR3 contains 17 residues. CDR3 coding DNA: TGTGCCAGCAGTGGCGGGACAGGGGGCGCCTGGGACACTGAAGCTTTCTTT. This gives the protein CASSGGTGGAWDTEAFF.

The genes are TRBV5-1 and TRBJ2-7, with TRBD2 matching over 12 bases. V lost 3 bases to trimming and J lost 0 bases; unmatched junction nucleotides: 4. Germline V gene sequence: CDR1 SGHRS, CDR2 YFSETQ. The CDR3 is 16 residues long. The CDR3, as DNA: TGCGCCAGCAGCTCTAGGACTAGCGGGGCCTCCTACGAGCAGTACTTC. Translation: CASSSRTSGASYEQYF.

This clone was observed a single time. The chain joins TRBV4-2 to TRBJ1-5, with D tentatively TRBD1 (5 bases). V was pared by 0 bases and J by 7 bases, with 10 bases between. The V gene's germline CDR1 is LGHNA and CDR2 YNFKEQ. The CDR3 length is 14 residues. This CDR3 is CASSQETRGQPQHF. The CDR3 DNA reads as TGTGCCAGCAGCCAAGAAACAAGGGGCCAGCCCCAGCATTTT.

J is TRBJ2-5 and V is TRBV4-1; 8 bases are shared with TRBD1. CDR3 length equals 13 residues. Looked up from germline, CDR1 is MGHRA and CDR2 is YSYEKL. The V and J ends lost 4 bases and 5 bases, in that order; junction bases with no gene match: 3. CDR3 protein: CASSRTGSETQYF. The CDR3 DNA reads TGCGCCAGCAGCCGGACAGGGTCGGAGACCCAGTACTTC.

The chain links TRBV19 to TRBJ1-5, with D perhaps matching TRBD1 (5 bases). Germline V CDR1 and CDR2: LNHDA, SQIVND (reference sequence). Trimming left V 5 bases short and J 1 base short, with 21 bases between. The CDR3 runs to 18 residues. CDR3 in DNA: TGTGCCAGTAGTTCCCTAATCGACAGACTGGGGAGCAATCAGCCCCAGCATTTT. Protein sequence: CASSSLIDRLGSNQPQHF.

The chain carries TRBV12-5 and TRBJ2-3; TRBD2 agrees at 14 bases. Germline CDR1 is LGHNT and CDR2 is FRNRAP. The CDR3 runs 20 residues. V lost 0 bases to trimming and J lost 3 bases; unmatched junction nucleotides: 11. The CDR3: CASGLVLGGLAGDRTDTQYF. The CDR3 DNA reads TGTGCTAGTGGTTTGGTATTGGGGGGACTAGCGGGGGATCGAACAGATACGCAGTATTTT.

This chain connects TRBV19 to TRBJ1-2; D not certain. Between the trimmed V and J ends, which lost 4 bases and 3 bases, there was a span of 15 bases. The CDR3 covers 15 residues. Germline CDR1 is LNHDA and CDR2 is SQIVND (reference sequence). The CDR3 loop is CASSRSAAGDYGYTF. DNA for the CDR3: TGTGCCAGTAGTAGGTCGGCAGCAGGAGACTATGGCTACACCTTC.

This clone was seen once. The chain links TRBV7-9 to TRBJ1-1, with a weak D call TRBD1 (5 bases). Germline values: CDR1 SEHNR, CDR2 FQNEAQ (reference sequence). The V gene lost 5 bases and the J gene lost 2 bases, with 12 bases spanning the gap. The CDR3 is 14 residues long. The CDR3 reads CASSLHGGNTEAFF. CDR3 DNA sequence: TGTGCCAGCAGCCTACATGGGGGTAACACTGAAGCTTTCTTT. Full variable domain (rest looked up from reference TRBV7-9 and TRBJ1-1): DTGVSQNPRHKITKRGQNVTFRCDPISEHNRLYWYRQTLGQGPEFLTYFQNEAQLEKSRLLSDRFSAERPKGSFSTLEIQRTEQGDSAMYLCASSLHGGNTEAFFGQGTRLTVV.

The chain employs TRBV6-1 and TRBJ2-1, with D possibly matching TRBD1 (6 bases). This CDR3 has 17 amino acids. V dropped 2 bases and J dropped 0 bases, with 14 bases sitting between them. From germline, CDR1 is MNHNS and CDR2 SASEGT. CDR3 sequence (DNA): TGTGCCAGCAGTGAAATGGGGAAAGGGGGCTCCTACAATGAGCAGTTCTTC. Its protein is CASSEMGKGGSYNEQFF.

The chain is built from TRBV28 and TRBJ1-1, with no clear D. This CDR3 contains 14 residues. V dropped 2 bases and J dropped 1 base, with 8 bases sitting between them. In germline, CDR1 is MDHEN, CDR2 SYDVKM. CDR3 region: CASSLVPENTEAFF. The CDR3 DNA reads TGTGCCAGCAGTTTAGTTCCAGAGAACACTGAAGCTTTCTTT.

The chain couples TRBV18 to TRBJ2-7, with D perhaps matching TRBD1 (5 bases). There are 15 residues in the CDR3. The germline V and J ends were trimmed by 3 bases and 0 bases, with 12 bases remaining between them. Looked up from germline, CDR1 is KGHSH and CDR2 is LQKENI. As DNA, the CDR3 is TGTGCCAGCTCACCTCGTAACAGGCTCTCCTACGAGCAGTACTTC. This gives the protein CASSPRNRLSYEQYF.

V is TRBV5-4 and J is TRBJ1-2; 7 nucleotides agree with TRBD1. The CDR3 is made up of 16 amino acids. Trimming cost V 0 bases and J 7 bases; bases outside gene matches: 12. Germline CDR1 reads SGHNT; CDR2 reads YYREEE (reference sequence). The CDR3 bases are TGTGCCAGCAGCTTGGCTGTCGGACAGGACCTAGGTGGCTACACCTTC. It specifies CASSLAVGQDLGGYTF.

CDR3 amino acids: CASSDPRGWASSTDTQYF. Here the CDR3 DNA reads TGTGCCAGCAGTGACCCCCGTGGGTGGGCCTCCAGCACAGATACGCAGTATTTT. The V call is TRBV25-1, the J call TRBJ2-3; no definite D call. The V gene lost 3 bases and the J gene lost 0 bases, with 19 bases spanning the gap. CDR3 length equals 18 residues. CDR1 is MGHDK and CDR2 is SYGVNS in the germline V gene.

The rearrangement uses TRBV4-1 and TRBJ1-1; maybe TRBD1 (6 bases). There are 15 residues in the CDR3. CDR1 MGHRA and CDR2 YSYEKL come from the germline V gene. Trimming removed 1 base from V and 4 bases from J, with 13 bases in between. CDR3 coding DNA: TGCGCCAGCAGCCAAGGGGCGGGGGCTACCACTGAAGCTTTCTTT. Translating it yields CASSQGAGATTEAFF.

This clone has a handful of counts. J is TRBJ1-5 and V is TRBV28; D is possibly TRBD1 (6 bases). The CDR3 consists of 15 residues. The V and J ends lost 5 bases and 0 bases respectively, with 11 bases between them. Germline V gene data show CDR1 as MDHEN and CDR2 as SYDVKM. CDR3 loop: CASSTGTHSNQPQHF. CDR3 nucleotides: TGTGCCAGCAGTACAGGGACGCATAGCAATCAGCCCCAGCATTTT.

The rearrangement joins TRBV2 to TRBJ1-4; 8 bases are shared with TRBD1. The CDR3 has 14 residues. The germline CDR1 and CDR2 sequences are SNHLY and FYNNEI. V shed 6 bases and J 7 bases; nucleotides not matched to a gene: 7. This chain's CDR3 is CASSEDRVVEKLFF. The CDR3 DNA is TGTGCCAGCAGCGAGGACAGGGTGGTTGAAAAACTGTTTTTT. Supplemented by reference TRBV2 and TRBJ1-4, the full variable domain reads EPEVTQTPSHQVTQMGQEVILRCVPISNHLYFYWYRQILGQKVEFLVSFYNNEISEKSEIFDDQFSVERPDGSNFTLKIRSTKLEDSAMYFCASSEDRVVEKLFFGSGTQLSVL.

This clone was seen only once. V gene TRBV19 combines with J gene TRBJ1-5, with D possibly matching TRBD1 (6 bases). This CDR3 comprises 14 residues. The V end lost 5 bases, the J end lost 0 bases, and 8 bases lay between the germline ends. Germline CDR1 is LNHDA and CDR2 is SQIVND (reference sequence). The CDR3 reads CASSPGHSNQPQHF. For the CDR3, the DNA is TGTGCCAGTAGTCCGGGACATAGCAATCAGCCCCAGCATTTT. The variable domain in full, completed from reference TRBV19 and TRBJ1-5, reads DGGITQSPKYLFRKEGQNVTLSCEQNLNHDAMYWYRQDPGQGLRLIYYSQIVNDFQKGDIAEGYSVSREKKESFPLTVTSAQKNPTAFYLCASSPGHSNQPQHFGDGTRLSIL.

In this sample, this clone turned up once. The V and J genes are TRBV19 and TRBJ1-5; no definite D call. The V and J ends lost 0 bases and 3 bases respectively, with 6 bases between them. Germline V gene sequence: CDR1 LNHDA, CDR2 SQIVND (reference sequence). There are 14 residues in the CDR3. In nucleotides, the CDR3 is TGTGCCAGTAGTATAGAGGGTTTCAATCAGCCCCAGCATTTT. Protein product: CASSIEGFNQPQHF. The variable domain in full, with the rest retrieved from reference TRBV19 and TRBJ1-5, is DGGITQSPKYLFRKEGQNVTLSCEQNLNHDAMYWYRQDPGQGLRLIYYSQIVNDFQKGDIAEGYSVSREKKESFPLTVTSAQKNPTAFYLCASSIEGFNQPQHFGDGTRLSIL.

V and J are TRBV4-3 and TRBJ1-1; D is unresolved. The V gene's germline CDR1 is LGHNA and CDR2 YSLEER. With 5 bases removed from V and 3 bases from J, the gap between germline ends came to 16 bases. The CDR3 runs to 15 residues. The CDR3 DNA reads TGCGCCAGCAGCACCAACTCGGACGGATACACTGAAGCTTTCTTT. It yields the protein CASSTNSDGYTEAFF.

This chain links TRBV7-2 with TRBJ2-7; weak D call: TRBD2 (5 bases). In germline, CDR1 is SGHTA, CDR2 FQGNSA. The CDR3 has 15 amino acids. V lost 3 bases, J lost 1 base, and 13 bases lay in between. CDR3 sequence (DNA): TGTGCCAGCAGCTTGTCTGGTGGAGGTTCCTACGAGCAGTACTTC. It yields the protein CASSLSGGGSYEQYF.

The DNA for the CDR3 is TGTGCCATCAGTGAGTCCGGGACAGGGGTATCACCCCTCCACTTT. Translated, it gives CAISESGTGVSPLHF. V is TRBV10-3 and J is TRBJ1-6, with TRBD1 matching 10 bases. Trimming at V came to 0 bases and at J to 10 bases, leaving 3 bases not matched to a gene. This CDR3 contains 15 residues. CDR1 is ENHRY, CDR2 SYGVKD, per germline.